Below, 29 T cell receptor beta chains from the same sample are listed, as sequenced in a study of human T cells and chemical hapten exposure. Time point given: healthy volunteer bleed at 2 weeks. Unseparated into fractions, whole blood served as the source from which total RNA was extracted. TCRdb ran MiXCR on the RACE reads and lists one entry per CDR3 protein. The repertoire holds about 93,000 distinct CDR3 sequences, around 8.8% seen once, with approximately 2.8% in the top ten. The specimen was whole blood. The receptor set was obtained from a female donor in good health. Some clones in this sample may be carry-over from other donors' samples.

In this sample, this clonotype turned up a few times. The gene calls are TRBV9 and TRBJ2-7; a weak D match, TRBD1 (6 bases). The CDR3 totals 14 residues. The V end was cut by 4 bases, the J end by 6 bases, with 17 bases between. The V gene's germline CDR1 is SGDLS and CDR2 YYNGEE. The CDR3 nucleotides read TGTGCCAGCAGCTCGGGACATCTTTTCTCCGAGCAGTACTTC. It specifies CASSSGHLFSEQYF. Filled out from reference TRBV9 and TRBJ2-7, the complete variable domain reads DSGVTQTPKHLITATGQRVTLRCSPRSGDLSVYWYQQSLDQGLQFLIQYYNGEERAKGNILERFSAQQFPDLHSELNLSSLELGDSALYFCASSSGHLFSEQYFGPGTRLTVT.

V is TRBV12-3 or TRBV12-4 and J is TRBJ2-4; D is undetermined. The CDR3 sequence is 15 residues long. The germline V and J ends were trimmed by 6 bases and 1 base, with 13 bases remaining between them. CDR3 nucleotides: TGTGCCAGCAGCACACCAGGTTCGGCCAAAAACATTCAGTACTTC. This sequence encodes CASSTPGSAKNIQYF.

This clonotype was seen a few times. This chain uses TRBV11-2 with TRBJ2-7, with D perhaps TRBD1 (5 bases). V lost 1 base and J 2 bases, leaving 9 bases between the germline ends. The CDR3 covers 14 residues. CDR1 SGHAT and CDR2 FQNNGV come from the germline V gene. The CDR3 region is CASSLVPGTYEQYF. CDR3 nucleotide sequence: TGTGCCAGCAGCTTAGTGCCAGGGACCTACGAGCAGTACTTC.

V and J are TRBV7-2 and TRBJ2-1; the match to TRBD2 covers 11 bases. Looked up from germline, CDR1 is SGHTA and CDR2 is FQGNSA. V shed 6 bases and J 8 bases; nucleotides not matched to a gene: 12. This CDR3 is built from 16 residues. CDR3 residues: CASRFYVAGGQDEQFF. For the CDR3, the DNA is TGTGCCAGCAGGTTCTACGTAGCGGGAGGGCAAGATGAGCAGTTCTTC.

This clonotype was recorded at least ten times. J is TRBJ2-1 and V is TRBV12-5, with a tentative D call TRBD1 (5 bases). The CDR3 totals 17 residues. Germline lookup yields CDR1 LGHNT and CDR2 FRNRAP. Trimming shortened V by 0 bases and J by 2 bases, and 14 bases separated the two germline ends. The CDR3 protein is CASGLVRWTRAYNEQFF. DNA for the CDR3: TGTGCTAGTGGTTTGGTAAGGTGGACAAGGGCCTACAATGAGCAGTTCTTC. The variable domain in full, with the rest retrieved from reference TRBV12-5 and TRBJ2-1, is DARVTQTPRHKVTEMGQEVTMRCQPILGHNTVFWYRQTMMQGLELLAYFRNRAPLDDSGMPKDRFSAEMPDATLATLKIQPSEPRDSAVYFCASGLVRWTRAYNEQFFGPGTRLTVL.

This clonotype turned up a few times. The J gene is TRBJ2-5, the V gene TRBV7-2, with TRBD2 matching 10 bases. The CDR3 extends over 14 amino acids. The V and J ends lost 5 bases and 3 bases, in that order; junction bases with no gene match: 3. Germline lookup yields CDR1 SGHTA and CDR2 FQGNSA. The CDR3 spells CASSGTSAKETQYF. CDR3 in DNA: TGTGCCAGCAGCGGGACTAGCGCAAAAGAGACCCAGTACTTC. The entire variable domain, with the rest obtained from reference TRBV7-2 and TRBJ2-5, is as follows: GAGVSQSPSNKVTEKGKDVELRCDPISGHTALYWYRQSLGQGLEFLIYFQGNSAPDKSGLPSDRFSAERTGGSVSTLTIQRTQQEDSAVYLCASSGTSAKETQYFGPGTRLLVL.

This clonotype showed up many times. The CDR3 is CASSQVPSSGNTIYF. The CDR3 coding sequence is TGCGCCAGCAGCCAAGTACCGAGCTCTGGAAACACCATATATTTT. This chain uses TRBV4-3 with TRBJ1-3; D ambiguous. Trimming removed 1 base from V and 0 bases from J, with 7 bases in between. Germline lookup yields CDR1 LGHNA and CDR2 YSLEER. The CDR3 has 15 residues.

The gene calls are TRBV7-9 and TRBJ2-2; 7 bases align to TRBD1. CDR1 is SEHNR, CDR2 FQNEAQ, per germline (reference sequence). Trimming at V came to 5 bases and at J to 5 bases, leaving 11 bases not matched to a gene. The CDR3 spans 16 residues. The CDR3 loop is CASSTSGGRATGELFF. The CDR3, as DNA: TGTGCCAGCAGCACCTCAGGGGGTCGGGCTACCGGGGAGCTGTTTTTT.

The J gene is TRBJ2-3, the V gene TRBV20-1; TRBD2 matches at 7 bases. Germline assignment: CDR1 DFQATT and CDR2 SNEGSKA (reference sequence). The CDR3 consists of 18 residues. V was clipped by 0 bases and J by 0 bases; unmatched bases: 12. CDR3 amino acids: CSARDGGPSGVSTDTQYF. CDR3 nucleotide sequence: TGCAGTGCTAGAGATGGGGGACCTAGCGGAGTTAGCACAGATACGCAGTATTTT.

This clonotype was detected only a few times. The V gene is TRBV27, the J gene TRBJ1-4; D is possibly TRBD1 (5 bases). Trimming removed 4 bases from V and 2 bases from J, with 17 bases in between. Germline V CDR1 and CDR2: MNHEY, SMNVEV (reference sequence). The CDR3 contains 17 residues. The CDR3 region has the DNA TGTGCCAGCAGTTCTCGGACACTACTGGGGACTAATGAAAAACTGTTTTTT. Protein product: CASSSRTLLGTNEKLFF.

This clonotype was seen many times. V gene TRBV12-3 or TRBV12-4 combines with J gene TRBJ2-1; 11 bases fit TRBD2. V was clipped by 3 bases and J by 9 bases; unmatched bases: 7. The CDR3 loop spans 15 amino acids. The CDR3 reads CASSFALAGVGEQFF. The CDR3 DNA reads TGTGCCAGCAGTTTCGCACTAGCGGGAGTCGGTGAGCAGTTCTTC.

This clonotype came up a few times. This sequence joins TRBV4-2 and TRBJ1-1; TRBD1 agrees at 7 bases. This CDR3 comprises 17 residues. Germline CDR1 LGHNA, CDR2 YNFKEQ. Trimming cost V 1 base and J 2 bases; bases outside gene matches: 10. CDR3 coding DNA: TGTGCCAGCAGCCAAGGTTCCGGGACAGCACATAACACTGAAGCTTTCTTT. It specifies CASSQGSGTAHNTEAFF.

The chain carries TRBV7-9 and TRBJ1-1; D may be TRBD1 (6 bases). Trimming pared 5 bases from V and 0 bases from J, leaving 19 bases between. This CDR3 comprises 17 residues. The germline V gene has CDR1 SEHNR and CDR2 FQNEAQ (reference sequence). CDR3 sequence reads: CASSPGGNREVNTEAFF. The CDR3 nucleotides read TGTGCCAGCAGCCCTGGAGGGAACAGGGAGGTGAACACTGAAGCTTTCTTT. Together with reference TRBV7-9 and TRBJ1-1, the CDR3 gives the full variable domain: DTGVSQNPRHKITKRGQNVTFRCDPISEHNRLYWYRQTLGQGPEFLTYFQNEAQLEKSRLLSDRFSAERPKGSFSTLEIQRTEQGDSAMYLCASSPGGNREVNTEAFFGQGTRLTVV.

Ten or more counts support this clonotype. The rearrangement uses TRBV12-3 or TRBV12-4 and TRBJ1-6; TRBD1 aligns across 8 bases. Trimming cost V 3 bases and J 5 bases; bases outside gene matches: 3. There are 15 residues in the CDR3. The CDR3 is CASSFGQGNNSPLHF. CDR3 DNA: TGTGCCAGCAGTTTTGGACAGGGCAATAATTCACCCCTCCACTTT.

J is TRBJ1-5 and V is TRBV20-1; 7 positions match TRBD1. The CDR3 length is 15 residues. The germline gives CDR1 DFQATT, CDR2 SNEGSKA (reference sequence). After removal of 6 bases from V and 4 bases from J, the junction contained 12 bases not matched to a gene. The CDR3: CSANRQGHRNQPQHF. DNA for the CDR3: TGCAGTGCGAACCGACAGGGCCATAGGAATCAGCCCCAGCATTTT.

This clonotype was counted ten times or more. CDR3 amino acids: CSVEEGLGQGNTEAFF. CDR3 coding DNA: TGCAGCGTTGAAGAAGGGTTGGGACAGGGGAACACTGAAGCTTTCTTT. The chain has TRBV29-1 and TRBJ1-1, with 9 positions matching TRBD1. V lost 0 bases to trimming and J lost 1 base; unmatched junction nucleotides: 6. The CDR3 loop spans 16 amino acids. CDR1 SQVTM and CDR2 ANQGSEA come from the germline V gene.

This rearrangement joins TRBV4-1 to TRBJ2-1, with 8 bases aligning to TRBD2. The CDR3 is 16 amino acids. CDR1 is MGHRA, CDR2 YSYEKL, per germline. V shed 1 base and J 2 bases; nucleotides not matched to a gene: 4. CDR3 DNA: TGCGCCAGCAGCCAAGGGCTAGCGGGTCCCTACAATGAGCAGTTCTTC. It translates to CASSQGLAGPYNEQFF.

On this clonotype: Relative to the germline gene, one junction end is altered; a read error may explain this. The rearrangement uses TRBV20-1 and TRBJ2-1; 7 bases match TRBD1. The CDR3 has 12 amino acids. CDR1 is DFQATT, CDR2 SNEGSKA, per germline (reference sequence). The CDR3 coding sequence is TGCAGTGCTGGAGACAGGGCCGGTGAGCAGTTCTTC. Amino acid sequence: CSAGDRAGEQFF.

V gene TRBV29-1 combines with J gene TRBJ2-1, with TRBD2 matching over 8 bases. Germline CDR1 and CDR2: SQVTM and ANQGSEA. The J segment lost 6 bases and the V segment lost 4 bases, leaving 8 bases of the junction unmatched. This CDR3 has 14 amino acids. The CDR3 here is CSVGRTSLFNEQFF. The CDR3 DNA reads TGCAGCGTTGGAAGGACTAGCCTGTTCAATGAGCAGTTCTTC.

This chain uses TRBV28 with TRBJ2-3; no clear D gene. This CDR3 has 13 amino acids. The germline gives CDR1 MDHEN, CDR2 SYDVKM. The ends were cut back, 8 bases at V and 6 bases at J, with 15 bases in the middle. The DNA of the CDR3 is TGTGCCAGCGGCCAGCCTCCGGGCGATACGCAGTATTTT. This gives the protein CASGQPPGDTQYF. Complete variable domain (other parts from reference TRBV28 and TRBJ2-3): DVKVTQSSRYLVKRTGEKVFLECVQDMDHENMFWYRQDPGLGLRLIYFSYDVKMKEKGDIPEGYSVSREKKERFSLILESASTNQTSMYLCASGQPPGDTQYFGPGTRLTVL.

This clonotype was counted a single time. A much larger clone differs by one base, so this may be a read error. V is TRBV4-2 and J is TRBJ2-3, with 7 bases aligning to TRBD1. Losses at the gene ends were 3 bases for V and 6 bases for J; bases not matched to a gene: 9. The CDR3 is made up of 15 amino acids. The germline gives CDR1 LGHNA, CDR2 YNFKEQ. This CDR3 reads CASSHDDRAGDTQYF. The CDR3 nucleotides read TGTGCCAGCAGCCACGACGACAGGGCTGGCGATACGCAGTATTTT.

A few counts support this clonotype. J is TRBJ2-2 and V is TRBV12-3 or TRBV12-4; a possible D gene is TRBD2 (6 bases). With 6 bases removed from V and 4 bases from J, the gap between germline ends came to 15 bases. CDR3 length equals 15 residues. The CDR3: CASSMQGGRTGELFF. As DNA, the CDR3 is TGTGCCAGCAGCATGCAGGGAGGACGCACCGGGGAGCTGTTTTTT.

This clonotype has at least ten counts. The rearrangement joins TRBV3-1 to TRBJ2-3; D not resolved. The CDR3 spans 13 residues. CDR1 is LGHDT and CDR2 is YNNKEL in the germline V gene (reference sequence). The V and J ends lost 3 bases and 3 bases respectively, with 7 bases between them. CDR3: CASSHLGTDTQYF. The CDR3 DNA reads TGTGCCAGCAGCCATTTAGGAACAGATACGCAGTATTTT.

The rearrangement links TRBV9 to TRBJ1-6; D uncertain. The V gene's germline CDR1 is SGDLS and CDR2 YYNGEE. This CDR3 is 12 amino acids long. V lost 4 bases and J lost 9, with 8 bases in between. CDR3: CASSPNLSPLHF. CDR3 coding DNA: TGTGCCAGCAGCCCGAATCTTTCACCCCTCCACTTT.

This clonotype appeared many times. The CDR3 here is CASSRPISGANVLTF. The CDR3 DNA sequence: TGTGCCAGCAGTAGACCGATATCTGGGGCCAACGTCCTGACTTTC. This sequence joins TRBV6-5 and TRBJ2-6; D is undetermined. The V end was cut by 5 bases, the J end by 1 base, with 9 bases between. From germline, CDR1 is MNHEY and CDR2 SVGAGI. The CDR3 is made up of 15 amino acids.

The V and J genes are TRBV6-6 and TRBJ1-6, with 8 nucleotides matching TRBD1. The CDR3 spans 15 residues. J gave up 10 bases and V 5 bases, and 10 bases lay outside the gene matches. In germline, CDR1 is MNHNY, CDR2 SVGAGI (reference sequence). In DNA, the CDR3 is TGTGCCAGCAGTCTGACAGGGGAAGGGAACTCACCCCTCCACTTT. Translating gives CASSLTGEGNSPLHF.

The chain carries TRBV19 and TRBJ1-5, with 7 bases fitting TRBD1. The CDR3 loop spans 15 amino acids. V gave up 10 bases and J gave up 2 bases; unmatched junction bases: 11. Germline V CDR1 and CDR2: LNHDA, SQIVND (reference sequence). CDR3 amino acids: CATVRTGSGNQPQHF. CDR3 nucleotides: TGTGCCACCGTACGGACAGGTAGCGGCAATCAGCCCCAGCATTTT. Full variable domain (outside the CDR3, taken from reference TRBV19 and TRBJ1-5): DGGITQSPKYLFRKEGQNVTLSCEQNLNHDAMYWYRQDPGQGLRLIYYSQIVNDFQKGDIAEGYSVSREKKESFPLTVTSAQKNPTAFYLCATVRTGSGNQPQHFGDGTRLSIL.

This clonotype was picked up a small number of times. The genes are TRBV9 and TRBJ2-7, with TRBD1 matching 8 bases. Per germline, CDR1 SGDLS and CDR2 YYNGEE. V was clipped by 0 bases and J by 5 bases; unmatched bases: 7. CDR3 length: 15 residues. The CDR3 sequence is CASSVADDRGNEQYF. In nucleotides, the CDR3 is TGTGCCAGCAGCGTAGCTGACGACAGGGGCAACGAGCAGTACTTC.

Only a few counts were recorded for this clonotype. For the CDR3, the DNA is TGTGCCAGCAGTTACACGGGCGCGGGGCAAGAGACCCAGTACTTC. Amino acids: CASSYTGAGQETQYF. This chain connects TRBV6-5 to TRBJ2-5; D perhaps matches TRBD2 (6 bases). V was cut by 2 bases and J by 2 bases, with 12 bases left in between. The CDR3 sequence is 15 residues long. From germline, CDR1 is MNHEY and CDR2 SVGAGI.